This T cell receptor beta chain was obtained from a study of OX40 agonist ivuxolimab in advanced cancers. Looking at the study overall: Ivuxolimab was a fully human IgG2 agonistic monoclonal antibody targeting the costimulatory receptor OX40 (CD134). Intravenous ivuxolimab was administered to patients every 2 weeks at six dose levels: 0.01, 0.1, 0.3, 1.5, 3 and 10 mg/kg. Of the 50 to 55 patients in dose escalation, about 20 had hepatocellular carcinoma, around 15 had melanoma, 9 had renal cell carcinoma and 9 had head and neck cancer. In the dose-escalation cohort, 82.7% of patients were male, and the mean age was around 60 years, with a range of about 20 to 79. Prior anti-PD-1, anti-PD-L1 or anti-CTLA-4 therapy was permitted, and checkpoint inhibitors had been received by roughly 42% of dose-escalation patients. Partial responses were achieved by three dose-escalation patients, of whom one had hepatocellular carcinoma and two had cutaneous melanoma. Peripheral TCRbeta sequencing was intended to test whether TCR sequence diversity was altered and clonal T-cell expansion was caused by ivuxolimab. The paper covers the monotherapy dose-escalation part of the phase I ivuxolimab trial, which included N of about 50 patients. Here is what the overall study found, with its caveats: After ivuxolimab, expanded clones were on average more numerous among CD8+ T cells than among CD4+ T cells. Low levels of normalized T-cell clonal expansion were also seen in some nonresponding patients. Clonal expansion of both CD4+ and CD8+ blood T cells was observed from baseline to week 6 at doses 0.1 to 3.0 mg/kg. Partial responders in the 0.1-3.0 mg/kg groups had among the lowest normalized peripheral clonal expansion, especially among CD8+ T cells. Which antigens the clonally expanded peripheral T cells were specific for was not determined.

According to the germline V gene, CDR1 reads SGHDT and CDR2 reads YYEEEE. A distance of 8 bases separates the germline ends of V and J, which lose 1 base and 1 base respectively. The CDR3 has 14 amino acids, counting the end cysteine and phenylalanine. Of the read, only the CDR3 DNA is kept; its 42 bases are in frame from base 1. Patients with autoimmune disease history or receiving systemic immunosuppression were excluded from the trial. Peripheral blood for TCR sequencing was collected from all dose cohorts at baseline, on cycle 4 day 1, and on cycle 7 day 1. Samples were obtained from an open-label, multicenter, first-in-human phase I dose-escalation trial of ivuxolimab. Adults with locally advanced or metastatic melanoma, renal cell carcinoma, hepatocellular carcinoma or head and neck squamous cell carcinoma were enrolled in the trial. CD4+ and CD8+ T cells were sorted separately from peripheral blood before TCR sequencing.

For sequencing of the TCRbeta CDR3 region, genomic DNA was extracted from the sorted cells. TCRbeta CDR3 regions were sequenced using the immunoSEQ Assay. The table comes from immuneACCESS by way of TCRdb, which keeps in-frame sequences with V and J called. Part of the clones is missing from these tables; in studies checked, under half for an unresolved V gene and the rest for unknown reasons. For this sample there are 45,000 to 60,000 clones; more than 85% appear just once. Around 13% of the sample is taken by the ten largest. On this clone: Its specific antigen is unknown. No per-base quality is available; no much larger clone lies one base away.

This clonotype was obtained from an adult with an advanced solid tumor such as melanoma, head and neck, liver or kidney cancer. The material was CD4+ or CD8+ T cells sorted from blood, obtained in a trial of the OX40 agonist ivuxolimab. The V gene is TRBV5-6 and the J gene is TRBJ1-2, with no reliable assignment of the D segment. CDR3 reads: CASSLIGSNYGYTF. The sequence in DNA is TGTGCCAGCAGCTTGATCGGCAGTAACTATGGCTACACCTTC.